These T cell receptor beta chains were read from a single sample in a study of cytomegalovirus exposure and HLA in healthy donors. Assay: immunoSEQ multiplex PCR; the TCRdb copy retains only in-frame clones and omits some. The repertoire holds about 98,000 clones, with over 80% as singletons. The sample was PBMCs. The origin of the receptors is a female donor in good health and CMV-seropositive. CDR3s include the opening cysteine and the closing phenylalanine or tryptophan. A D gene is named only where the DNA matches it firmly. Clone sizes are given selectively: once, few, many, or a class where the clone is expanded.

j_call cdr3_length clone_size d_call v_call cdr3_aa cdr3_nt
TRBJ1-4 13 few . TRBV5-4 CASSLEQNEKLFF TGTGCCAGCAGCTTGGAACAAAATGAAAAACTGTTTTTT
TRBJ1-5 15 . . TRBV4-1 CASSQETTGSQPQHF TGCGCCAGCAGCCAAGAGACGACGGGTAGCCAGCCCCAGCATTTT
TRBJ2-1 17 few TRBD2 TRBV27 CASSLYGRGSSYNEQFF TGTGCCAGCAGTTTATATGGGCGGGGGAGCTCCTACAATGAGCAGTTCTTC
TRBJ1-5 13 . . TRBV28 CASSSGYEQPQHF TGTGCCAGCAGTTCAGGGTATGAACAGCCCCAGCATTTT
TRBJ2-1 16 . TRBD2 TRBV27 CASSLSASGVYNEQFF TGTGCCAGCAGTTTATCTGCTAGCGGGGTTTACAATGAGCAGTTCTTC
TRBJ1-1 16 . . TRBV6-5 CASSYSRGRGNTEAFF TGTGCCAGCAGTTACTCGAGAGGGAGGGGAAACACTGAAGCTTTCTTT
TRBJ1-1 13 . . TRBV18 CASSPLTEGEAFF TGTGCCAGCTCACCACTGACAGAAGGAGAAGCTTTCTTT
TRBJ2-1 15 . . TRBV29-1 CSVEDPGSHLNEQFF TGCAGCGTTGAAGATCCTGGGAGCCATCTCAATGAGCAGTTCTTC
TRBJ1-5 14 . TRBD1 TRBV19 CASSAGQGNQPQHF TGTGCCAGTAGTGCGGGACAGGGGAATCAGCCCCAGCATTTT
TRBJ2-1 14 few TRBD1 TRBV10-3 CAIRRTGGFNEQFF TGTGCCATCAGGCGGACAGGGGGCTTCAATGAGCAGTTCTTC
TRBJ2-5 14 . TRBD2 TRBV6-5 CASSPLGGVKTQYF TGTGCCAGCAGCCCCCTGGGAGGGGTGAAGACCCAGTACTTC
TRBJ2-5 16 . TRBD2 TRBV19 CASTPGREGRLETQYF TGTGCCAGTACCCCGGGGCGGGAGGGCCGGCTGGAGACCCAGTACTTC
TRBJ2-7 13 . TRBD1 TRBV6-1 CASSSVSRGEQYF TGTGCCAGCAGTTCGGTTAGCAGGGGGGAGCAGTACTTC
TRBJ1-6 14 . TRBD1 TRBV28 CASFRDRYNSPLHF TGTGCCAGCTTCCGGGACAGATATAATTCACCCCTCCACTTT
TRBJ2-2 14 . TRBD2 TRBV5-1 CASTGLQNTGELFF TGCGCCAGCACGGGACTACAGAACACCGGGGAGCTGTTTTTT
TRBJ1-3 15 . . TRBV15 CATAPGRISGNTIYF TGTGCCACAGCCCCTGGCAGGATCTCTGGAAACACCATATATTTT
TRBJ1-4 16 . . TRBV9 CASSVAMQGTNEKLFF TGTGCCAGCAGCGTAGCTATGCAGGGTACTAATGAAAAACTGTTTTTT